A selection of T cell receptor beta chains follows, all from one sample in a study of OX40 agonist ivuxolimab in advanced cancers. The data were produced by immunoSEQ multiplex PCR, yet TCRdb's version contains in-frame clones alone and is incomplete. The sample holds 65,000 to 90,000 clones, 75% to 95% seen once. Material: CD4+ or CD8+ T cells sorted from blood, obtained in a trial of the OX40 agonist ivuxolimab. Receptors originate from an adult with an advanced solid tumor such as melanoma, head and neck, liver or kidney cancer. Each CDR3 is given with its conserved first and last residue. Fields, in order: CDR3 DNA, CDR3 protein, D gene, V gene, clone size, J gene. A D gene is named only where the DNA matches it firmly. Where a row states a size, it is once, few, many or the class of an expanded clone; other rows omit it.

CDR3 DNA: TGCGCCAGCAGCTTACAAGAGACCCAGTACTTC; CDR3 protein: CASSLQETQYF; D gene: .; V gene: TRBV5-1; clone size: .; J gene: TRBJ2-5
CDR3 DNA: TGTGCCTGGAGGCTACAGGGGGCGAGGGAGACCCAGTACTTC; CDR3 protein: CAWRLQGARETQYF; D gene: TRBD1; V gene: TRBV30; clone size: .; J gene: TRBJ2-5
CDR3 DNA: TGTGCCATCAGACGGACAGGGAATAACACCGGGGAGCTGTTTTTT; CDR3 protein: CAIRRTGNNTGELFF; D gene: TRBD1; V gene: TRBV10-3; clone size: .; J gene: TRBJ2-2
CDR3 DNA: TGTGCCAGCAGCCAAGATAAGACACCTCGGAACACTGAAGCTTTCTTT; CDR3 protein: CASSQDKTPRNTEAFF; D gene: .; V gene: TRBV4-2; clone size: .; J gene: TRBJ1-1
CDR3 DNA: TGTGCCAGCAGTGAGGGGGGGTCCAACGAGCAGTACTTC; CDR3 protein: CASSEGGSNEQYF; D gene: TRBD2; V gene: TRBV25-1; clone size: .; J gene: TRBJ2-7
CDR3 DNA: TGTGCCAGTAATCTAGCGGGAGCCGATGAGCAGTTCTTC; CDR3 protein: CASNLAGADEQFF; D gene: TRBD2; V gene: TRBV19; clone size: .; J gene: TRBJ2-1
CDR3 DNA: TGCGCCAGCAGCCTCAAGGGAAATTCCAACACTGAAGCTTTCTTT; CDR3 protein: CASSLKGNSNTEAFF; D gene: .; V gene: TRBV4-1; clone size: .; J gene: TRBJ1-1
CDR3 DNA: TGTGCCAGCAGTGGCCTTAGCGGGGAGCTGTTTTTT; CDR3 protein: CASSGLSGELFF; D gene: .; V gene: TRBV6-5; clone size: .; J gene: TRBJ2-2
CDR3 DNA: TGTGCCAGCAGCTTAGTCACGGGAGAGACCCAGTACTTC; CDR3 protein: CASSLVTGETQYF; D gene: .; V gene: TRBV7-2; clone size: .; J gene: TRBJ2-5
CDR3 DNA: TGTGCCAGCAGCTTGGGACATCGCACAGATACGCAGTATTTT; CDR3 protein: CASSLGHRTDTQYF; D gene: .; V gene: TRBV7-2; clone size: once; J gene: TRBJ2-3
CDR3 DNA: TGTGCCAGCAGCCTCCTGGAGATAGGAGCCGATGGCTACACCTTC; CDR3 protein: CASSLLEIGADGYTF; D gene: .; V gene: TRBV7-9; clone size: .; J gene: TRBJ1-2
CDR3 DNA: TGTGCCAGCAGCGAAGGACTAGCGGGAGGGGGCCATACGCAGTATTTT; CDR3 protein: CASSEGLAGGGHTQYF; D gene: TRBD2; V gene: TRBV11-2; clone size: .; J gene: TRBJ2-3
CDR3 DNA: TGTGCCAGCAGCGTAGAAAGGGAAACCTACAATGAGCAGTTCTTC; CDR3 protein: CASSVERETYNEQFF; D gene: .; V gene: TRBV9; clone size: .; J gene: TRBJ2-1
CDR3 DNA: TGTGCCAGCAGCTTGTTGGGGCCAAGCTCCTACGAGCAGTACTTC; CDR3 protein: CASSLLGPSSYEQYF; D gene: .; V gene: TRBV5-6; clone size: .; J gene: TRBJ2-7
CDR3 DNA: TGTGCCAGCAAAGGACTAGCGGGAGTGGGCGGGGAGCTGTTTTTT; CDR3 protein: CASKGLAGVGGELFF; D gene: TRBD2; V gene: TRBV6-5; clone size: .; J gene: TRBJ2-2
CDR3 DNA: TGCGCCAGCAGCCAAGTCCATACCGGGACTAGCGGGATTTACGAGCAGTACTTC; CDR3 protein: CASSQVHTGTSGIYEQYF; D gene: TRBD2; V gene: TRBV4-3; clone size: .; J gene: TRBJ2-7
CDR3 DNA: TGTGCCAGCAGTACGACAGGGGGGAGCAATCAGCCCCAGCATTTT; CDR3 protein: CASSTTGGSNQPQHF; D gene: TRBD1; V gene: TRBV6-6; clone size: .; J gene: TRBJ1-5
CDR3 DNA: TGCAGTGCTAGAGATAAAACTGAAGCTTTCTTT; CDR3 protein: CSARDKTEAFF; D gene: .; V gene: TRBV20-1; clone size: .; J gene: TRBJ1-1
CDR3 DNA: TGCGCCAGCAGCCAAGAGGGGGGTTATAGGTACGAGCAGTACTTC; CDR3 protein: CASSQEGGYRYEQYF; D gene: .; V gene: TRBV4-1; clone size: .; J gene: TRBJ2-7
CDR3 DNA: TGTGCCAGCAGCTTAGGGGCCTCCTACGAGCAGTACTTC; CDR3 protein: CASSLGASYEQYF; D gene: .; V gene: TRBV11-2; clone size: once; J gene: TRBJ2-7
CDR3 DNA: TGTGCCAGCAGCCCGCGCTCGGGACTAGCTAAGGCGGAGCAGTACTTC; CDR3 protein: CASSPRSGLAKAEQYF; D gene: TRBD2; V gene: TRBV11-3; clone size: .; J gene: TRBJ2-7
CDR3 DNA: TGTGCCAGCAGTGAATCCGGTGGCGGGGAGCTGTTTTTT; CDR3 protein: CASSESGGGELFF; D gene: .; V gene: TRBV6-1; clone size: .; J gene: TRBJ2-2
CDR3 DNA: TGCGCCAGCAGCCAAGAGGGGGGGGGACTAGCCCGGAATGAGCAGTTCTTC; CDR3 protein: CASSQEGGGLARNEQFF; D gene: TRBD2; V gene: TRBV4-1; clone size: .; J gene: TRBJ2-1
CDR3 DNA: TGTGCCAGCAGTTTTAGCGTTGAAACCGGGGAGCTGTTTTTT; CDR3 protein: CASSFSVETGELFF; D gene: .; V gene: TRBV27; clone size: .; J gene: TRBJ2-2
CDR3 DNA: TGTGCCAGCAGCTTAGGCCAGTGGAGCTCCTACAATGAGCAGTTCTTC; CDR3 protein: CASSLGQWSSYNEQFF; D gene: .; V gene: TRBV7-9; clone size: .; J gene: TRBJ2-1
CDR3 DNA: TGTGCCAGCAGTGAAATACGCAATCAGCCCCAGCATTTT; CDR3 protein: CASSEIRNQPQHF; D gene: .; V gene: TRBV6-1; clone size: .; J gene: TRBJ1-5
CDR3 DNA: TGTGCCAGCAGCCATAAAGTTACAGATACGCAGTATTTT; CDR3 protein: CASSHKVTDTQYF; D gene: .; V gene: TRBV11-2; clone size: .; J gene: TRBJ2-3
CDR3 DNA: TGTGCCATCAGTGAGTCTGCAGGTGGGTCGGAGACCCAGTACTTC; CDR3 protein: CAISESAGGSETQYF; D gene: .; V gene: TRBV10-3; clone size: once; J gene: TRBJ2-5
CDR3 DNA: TGTGCCAGTAATGGCAGGACCTACGAGCAGTACTTC; CDR3 protein: CASNGRTYEQYF; D gene: .; V gene: TRBV28; clone size: .; J gene: TRBJ2-7
CDR3 DNA: TGTGCCAGCAGTTACTCACGTAGGGAGACCCAGTACTTC; CDR3 protein: CASSYSRRETQYF; D gene: .; V gene: TRBV6-5; clone size: .; J gene: TRBJ2-5
CDR3 DNA: TGTGCCAGCAGCGGGACTGCTCAAGAGACCCAGTACTTC; CDR3 protein: CASSGTAQETQYF; D gene: .; V gene: TRBV11-2; clone size: .; J gene: TRBJ2-5